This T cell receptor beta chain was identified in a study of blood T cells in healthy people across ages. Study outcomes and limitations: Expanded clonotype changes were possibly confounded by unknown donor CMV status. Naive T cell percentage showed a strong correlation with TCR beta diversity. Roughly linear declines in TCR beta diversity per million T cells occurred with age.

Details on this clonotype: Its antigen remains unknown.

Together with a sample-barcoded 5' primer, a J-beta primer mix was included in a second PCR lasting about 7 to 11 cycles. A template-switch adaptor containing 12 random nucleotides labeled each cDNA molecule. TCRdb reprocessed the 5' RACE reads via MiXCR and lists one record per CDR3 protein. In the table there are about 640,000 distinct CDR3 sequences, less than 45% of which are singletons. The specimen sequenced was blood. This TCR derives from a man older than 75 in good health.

The DNA of the CDR3 is TGTGCCAGCAGCTTAGGGGGCAGGGTAGACGTTGAAGCTTTCTTT. It specifies CASSLGGRVDVEAFF. The chain uses TRBV7-2 and TRBJ1-1; possibly TRBD1 for D (5 bases). V lost 1 base to trimming and J lost 7 bases, with 16 bases between them. The CDR3 has 15 amino acids. The germline CDR1 and CDR2 sequences are SGHTA and FQGNSA.